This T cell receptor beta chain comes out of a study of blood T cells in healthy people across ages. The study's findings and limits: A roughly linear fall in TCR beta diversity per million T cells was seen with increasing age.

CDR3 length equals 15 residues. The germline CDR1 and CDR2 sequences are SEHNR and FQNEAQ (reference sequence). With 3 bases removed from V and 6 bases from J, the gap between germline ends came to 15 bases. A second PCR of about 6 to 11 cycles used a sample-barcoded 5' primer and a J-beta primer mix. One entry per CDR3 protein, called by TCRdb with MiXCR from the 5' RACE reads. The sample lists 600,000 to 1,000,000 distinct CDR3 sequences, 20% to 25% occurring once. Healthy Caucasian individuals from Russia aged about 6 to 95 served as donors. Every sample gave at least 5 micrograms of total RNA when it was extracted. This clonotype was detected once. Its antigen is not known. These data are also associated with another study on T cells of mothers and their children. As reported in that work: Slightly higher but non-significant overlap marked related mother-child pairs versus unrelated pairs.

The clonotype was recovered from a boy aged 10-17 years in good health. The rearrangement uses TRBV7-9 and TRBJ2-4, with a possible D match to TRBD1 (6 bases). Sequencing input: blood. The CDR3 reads CASSLSVSDRNIQYF. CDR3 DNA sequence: TGTGCCAGCAGCTTGTCGGTTTCGGACAGAAACATTCAGTACTTC.